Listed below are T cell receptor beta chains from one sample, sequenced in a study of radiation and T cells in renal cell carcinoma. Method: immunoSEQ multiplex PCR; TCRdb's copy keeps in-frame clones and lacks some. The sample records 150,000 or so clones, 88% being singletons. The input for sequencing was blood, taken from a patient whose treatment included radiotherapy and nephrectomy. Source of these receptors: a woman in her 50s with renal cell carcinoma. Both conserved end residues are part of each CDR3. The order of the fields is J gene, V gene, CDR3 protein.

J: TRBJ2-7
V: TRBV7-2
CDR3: CASSSPAYEQYF

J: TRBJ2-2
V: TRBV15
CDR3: CATSRGRVNTGELFF

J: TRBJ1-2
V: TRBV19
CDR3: CASSTETPEYGYTF

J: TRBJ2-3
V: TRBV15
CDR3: CATRPSGGAVSQYF

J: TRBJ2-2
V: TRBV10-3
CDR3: CAIRERQDTGELFF

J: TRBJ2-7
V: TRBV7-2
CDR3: CASSLVGTSDYEQYF

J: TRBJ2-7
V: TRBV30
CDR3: CAWDSGSSYEQYF

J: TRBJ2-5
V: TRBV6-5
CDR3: CATARQETQYF

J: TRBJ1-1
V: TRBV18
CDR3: CASSRRQGGGLNTEAFF

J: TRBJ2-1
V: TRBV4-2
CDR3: CASSLTGTSANEQFF

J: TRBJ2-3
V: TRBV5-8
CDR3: CASSRGLAGVSTDTQYF

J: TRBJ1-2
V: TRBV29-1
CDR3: CSPQTAEHGYTF

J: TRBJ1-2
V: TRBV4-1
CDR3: CASSQEDRNLYGYTF

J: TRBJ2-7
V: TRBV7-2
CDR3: CASSPIQEQYF

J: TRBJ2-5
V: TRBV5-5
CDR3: CASSLGDRGRLETQYF

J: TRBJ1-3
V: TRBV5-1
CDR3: CASTDGASSGTIYF

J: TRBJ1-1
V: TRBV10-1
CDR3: CASSESGRTEAFF

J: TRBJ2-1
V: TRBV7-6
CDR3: CASSLDPGSYNEQFF

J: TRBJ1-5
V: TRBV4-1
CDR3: CASSQRLGGGQPQHF

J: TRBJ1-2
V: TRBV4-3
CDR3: CASSQENSYGYTF

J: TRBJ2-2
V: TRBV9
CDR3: CASSVSTGGPTGELFF

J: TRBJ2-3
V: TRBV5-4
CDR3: CASSLRALEETDTQYF

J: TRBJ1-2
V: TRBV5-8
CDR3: CASSRDRGRDGYTF

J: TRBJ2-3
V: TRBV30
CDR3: CAWSAPWAGERTSTDTQYF

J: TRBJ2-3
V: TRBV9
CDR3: CASSVFYTDTQYF

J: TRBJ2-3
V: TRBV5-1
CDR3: CASSSSQGSDTQYF

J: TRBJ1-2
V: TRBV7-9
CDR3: CASSLSTYGYTF

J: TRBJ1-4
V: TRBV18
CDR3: CASSPMGNRNEKLFF

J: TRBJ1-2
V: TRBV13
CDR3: CASSQDRGYGYTF

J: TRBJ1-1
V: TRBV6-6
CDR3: CASSRGVGYTEAFF

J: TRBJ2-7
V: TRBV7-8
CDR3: CASSFPGQIYEQYF

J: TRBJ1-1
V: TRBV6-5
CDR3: CASSSGTLITEAFF

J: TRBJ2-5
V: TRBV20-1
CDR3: CSAWGKETQYF

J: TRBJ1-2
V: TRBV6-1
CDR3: CASSEFVTTGYGYTF

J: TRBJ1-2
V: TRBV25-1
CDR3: CASSELGYGYTF

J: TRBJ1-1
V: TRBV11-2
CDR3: CASSLSTRGRTEAFF

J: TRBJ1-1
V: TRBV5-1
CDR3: CASSWAGGGANTEAFF

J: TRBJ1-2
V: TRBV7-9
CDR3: CASSLARDGIYGYTF

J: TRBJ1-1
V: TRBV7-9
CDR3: CASSLEGKLGDTEAFF

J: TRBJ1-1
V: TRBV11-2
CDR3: CASSPRSGNTEAFF

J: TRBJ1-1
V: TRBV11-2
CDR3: CASSLFAGAEAFF

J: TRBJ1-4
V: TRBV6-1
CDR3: CASRGWGQGREKLFF

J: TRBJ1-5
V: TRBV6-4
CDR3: CASSETEPQHF

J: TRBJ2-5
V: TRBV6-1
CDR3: CASSEDRGTQETQYF

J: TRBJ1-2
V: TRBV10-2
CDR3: CASSDTHTGRANYGYTF

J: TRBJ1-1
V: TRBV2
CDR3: CASGGALNTEAFF

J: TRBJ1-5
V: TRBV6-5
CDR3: CASSYRGSRGHQPQHF

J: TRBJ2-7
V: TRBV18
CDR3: CASSRAGASGEQYF

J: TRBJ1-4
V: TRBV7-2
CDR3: CASSFGQGYNEKLFF

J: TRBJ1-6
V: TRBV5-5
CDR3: CASSLDSPLHF

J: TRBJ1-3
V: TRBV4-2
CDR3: CASSQDTLRTGNTIYF

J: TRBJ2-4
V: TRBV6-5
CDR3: CASSYSVGFKNIQYF